One and the same sample provided the 2 T cell receptor beta chains below, sequenced in a study of T-cell reconstitution after alpha-beta-depleted transplantation in children. Study outcomes and limitations: Several hundred expanded graft clones reportedly were the source of alpha-beta T cells about two months after transplant.

Preparing the TCRbeta library involved the use of unique molecular identifiers. In TCRdb, the PCR reads were re-called with MiXCR into one record per CDR3 protein. The sample yields approximately 32,000 distinct CDR3 sequences, more than 6% seen once. Their target antigens are unknown. The sample consisted of peripheral blood, taken 60 days after TCRalphabeta/CD19-depleted stem cell transplant. These receptors came from a child less than two years old who had a stem cell transplant for acute myeloid leukemia, so the T cells may come from the graft donor.

Many counts were recorded for this clonotype. The V and J genes are TRBV9 and TRBJ2-2; D gene ambiguous. V was pared by 4 bases and J by 0 bases, with 16 bases between. Germline CDR1 SGDLS, CDR2 YYNGEE. This CDR3 region has 17 residues. CDR3 nucleotide sequence: TGTGCCAGCAGCCCCTACGGACGGGCAACGAACACCGGGGAGCTGTTTTTT. Translation: CASSPYGRATNTGELFF. Full variable domain (remainder filled in from reference TRBV9 and TRBJ2-2): DSGVTQTPKHLITATGQRVTLRCSPRSGDLSVYWYQQSLDQGLQFLIQYYNGEERAKGNILERFSAQQFPDLHSELNLSSLELGDSALYFCASSPYGRATNTGELFFGEGSRLTVL.

This clonotype was counted ten times or more. This rearrangement joins TRBV7-9 to TRBJ1-1; no definite D call. Germline V CDR1 and CDR2: SEHNR, FQNEAQ (reference sequence). The V gene lost 4 bases and the J gene lost 3 bases, with 6 bases spanning the gap. CDR3 length equals 12 residues. The CDR3 sequence is CASSSLYTEAFF. CDR3 DNA: TGTGCCAGCAGCTCCTTATACACTGAAGCTTTCTTT.